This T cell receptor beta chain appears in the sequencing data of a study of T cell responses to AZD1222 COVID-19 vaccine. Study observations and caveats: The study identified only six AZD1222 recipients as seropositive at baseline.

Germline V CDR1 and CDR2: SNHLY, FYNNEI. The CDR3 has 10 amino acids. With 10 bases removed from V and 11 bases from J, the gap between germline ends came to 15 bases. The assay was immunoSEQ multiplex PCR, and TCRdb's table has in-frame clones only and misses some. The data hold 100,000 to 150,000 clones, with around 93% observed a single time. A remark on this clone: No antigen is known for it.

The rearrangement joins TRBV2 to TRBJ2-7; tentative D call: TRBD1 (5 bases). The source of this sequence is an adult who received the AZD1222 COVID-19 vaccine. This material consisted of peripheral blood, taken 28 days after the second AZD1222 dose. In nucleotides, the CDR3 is TGTGCCATCAGGGTAACAGTGGAGTACTTC. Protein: CAIRVTVEYF.